Shown below are 19 T cell receptor beta chains from a single sample sequenced in a study of PD-1 blockade in classical Hodgkin lymphoma. The assay was immunoSEQ multiplex PCR, and TCRdb's table has in-frame clones only and misses some. The data show roughly 50,000 clones, with 90% seen just once and about 14% held by the top ten. Time point described: cycle 4 day 1 (C4D1), after around six weeks of nivolumab. Patients all relapsed after autologous stem cell transplantation, and there was variation in brentuximab vedotin exposure. Sequences were derived from peripheral blood mononuclear cells (PBMCs), sampled before the fourth cycle of nivolumab. These receptors were collected from a human donor with classical Hodgkin lymphoma.

The J gene is TRBJ1-5, the V gene TRBV5-4, with D possibly matching TRBD1 (6 bases). The CDR3 is made up of 13 amino acids. CDR1 SGHNT and CDR2 YYREEE come from the germline V gene (reference sequence). Trimming left V 4 bases short and J 13 bases short, with 18 bases between. The CDR3 DNA reads as TGTGCCAGCAGCCGTACACAGGGCTCGCCGCAGCATTTT. It translates to CASSRTQGSPQHF.

The chain employs TRBV7-3 and TRBJ2-5; TRBD2 matches 7 bases. There are 14 residues in the CDR3. The junction had 10 bases not matched to a gene; V was cut back by 5 bases and J by 7 bases. Germline V gives CDR1 SGHTA, CDR2 FQGTGA. DNA for the CDR3: TGTGCCAGCAGCCCCAGCGGGGAGAGGGGGACCCAGTACTTC. It specifies CASSPSGERGTQYF.

The chain employs TRBV6-1 and TRBJ1-1; 9 positions agree with TRBD1. J lost 7 bases, V lost 6 bases, and 9 bases had no gene match. Germline CDR1 MNHNS, CDR2 SASEGT. The CDR3 has 14 amino acids. CDR3 protein: CASSLIQGAIEAFF. The DNA of the CDR3 is TGTGCCAGCAGCCTAATACAGGGGGCGATTGAAGCTTTCTTT.

The rearrangement joins TRBV18 to TRBJ2-2; 7 nucleotides match TRBD1. V was clipped by 3 bases and J by 4 bases; unmatched bases: 8. The CDR3 runs 16 residues. Germline CDR1 and CDR2: KGHSH and LQKENI. CDR3 in amino acids: CASSPPQGPGTGELFF. CDR3 bases: TGTGCCAGCTCACCCCCACAGGGGCCCGGCACCGGGGAGCTGTTTTTT. The variable domain in full, with the rest retrieved from reference TRBV18 and TRBJ2-2, is NAGVMQNPRHLVRRRGQEARLRCSPMKGHSHVYWYRQLPEEGLKFMVYLQKENIIDESGMPKERFSAEFPKEGPSILRIQQVVRGDSAAYFCASSPPQGPGTGELFFGEGSRLTVL.

The chain is built from TRBV10-3 and TRBJ1-5, with D possibly TRBD1 on 5 matching bases. The germline gives CDR1 ENHRY, CDR2 SYGVKD. CDR3 length: 14 residues. Deletions cut 2 bases from V and 5 bases from J, with 10 bases between. In DNA, the CDR3 is TGTGCCATCAGTGAGATGGGGGGGGATCAGCCCCAGCATTTT. Its translation is CAISEMGGDQPQHF.

The chain combines TRBV19 with TRBJ2-4; D is unresolved. CDR3 length: 15 amino acids. V lost 2 bases and J lost 3, with 11 bases in between. The germline V gene encodes CDR1 LNHDA and CDR2 SQIVND (reference sequence). This CDR3 reads CASSIRPASKNIQYF. In DNA form, the CDR3 reads TGTGCCAGTAGTATACGGCCAGCCAGCAAAAACATTCAGTACTTC.

The chain couples TRBV12-5 to TRBJ2-7; no reliable D call. In germline, CDR1 is LGHNT, CDR2 FRNRAP. V lost 1 base and J lost 3, with 13 bases in between. The CDR3 spans 15 residues. The CDR3, as DNA: TGTGCTAGTGGTTTGGAGGCCGGTGTTAGCTACGAGCAGTACTTC. This translates into CASGLEAGVSYEQYF.

In its sample, this clone was seen once. The rearrangement links TRBV7-9 to TRBJ2-7; 8 positions agree with TRBD2. The CDR3 length is 15 residues. V shed 5 bases and J 0 bases; nucleotides not matched to a gene: 6. Germline CDR1 reads SEHNR; CDR2 reads FQNEAQ (reference sequence). This CDR3 reads CASSRGLASSYEQYF. The CDR3 bases are TGTGCCAGCAGCCGCGGACTAGCCAGCTCCTACGAGCAGTACTTC.

The V and J genes are TRBV15 and TRBJ2-3; no firm D call. V shed 5 bases and J shed 1 base, with 10 bases lying between them. CDR3 length: 14 residues. Germline lookup yields CDR1 LNHNV and CDR2 YYDKDF (reference sequence). The CDR3 bases are TGTGCCACCAGCCTTGATAGGGGCACAGATACGCAGTATTTT. Translating gives CATSLDRGTDTQYF.

V is TRBV28 and J is TRBJ2-7; D may be TRBD2 (7 bases). V lost 7 bases to trimming and J lost 2 bases, with 12 bases between them. This CDR3 has 13 residues. Germline-derived CDR1 and CDR2 are MDHEN and SYDVKM. CDR3 nucleotide sequence: TGTGCCAGCACGGGGGGCCGAACCTACGAGCAGTACTTC. Its translation is CASTGGRTYEQYF.

The chain is built from TRBV5-6 and TRBJ1-4, with 7 bases aligning to TRBD1. CDR1 SGHDT and CDR2 YYEEEE come from the germline V gene. There are 16 residues in the CDR3. V lost 3 bases, J lost 7 bases, and 12 bases stayed unmatched. The CDR3 DNA is TGTGCCAGCAGCTCCATTAAGGGGACAGTCGGTGAAAAACTGTTTTTT. This sequence encodes CASSSIKGTVGEKLFF.

The V call is TRBV7-6, the J call TRBJ2-7; TRBD2 aligns across 13 bases. This CDR3 contains 16 residues. Losses at the gene ends were 0 bases for V and 5 bases for J; bases not matched to a gene: 4. CDR1 SGHVS and CDR2 FNYEAQ come from the germline V gene. For the CDR3, the DNA is TGTGCCAGCAGCTTAGCGAAAACTAGCGGGAGGGACGAGCAGTACTTC. It specifies CASSLAKTSGRDEQYF.

This sequence joins TRBV6-6 and TRBJ2-1; tentative D call: TRBD1 (6 bases). The germline V gene encodes CDR1 MNHNY and CDR2 SVGAGI (reference sequence). V gave up 2 bases and J gave up 8 bases, with 13 bases separating them. This CDR3 spans 14 amino acids. CDR3 nucleotides: TGTGCCAGCAGTTACACACAGGGCCGGGATGAGCAGTTCTTC. It specifies CASSYTQGRDEQFF.

Note on this clone: Because the CDR3's place on the DNA is in doubt, the DNA is left out and the CDR3 is given as listed by TCRdb. The rearrangement joins TRBV27 to TRBJ2-7; the tabulated D call, TRBD1, remains unverified against the DNA. The CDR3 adds up to 14 amino acids, both ends counted. CDR1 is MNHEY, CDR2 SMNVEV, per germline (reference sequence). The CDR3 loop reads CASSSSTGLYEQYF.

The J gene is TRBJ2-7, the V gene TRBV10-3; D may match TRBD1 or TRBD2 (7 bases each). CDR1 ENHRY and CDR2 SYGVKD come from the germline V gene. V lost 10 bases and J lost 0, with 16 bases in between. The CDR3 has 14 residues. The CDR3 coding sequence is TGTGCCACCGGGGGAGGGGGCGGCTCCTACGAGCAGTACTTC. Translation gives CATGGGGGSYEQYF.

This chain links TRBV6-1 with TRBJ1-5, with D possibly TRBD1 on 5 matching bases. The CDR3 is made up of 15 amino acids. Germline loops: CDR1 MNHNS, CDR2 SASEGT. Deletions cut 2 bases from V and 5 bases from J, with 13 bases between. CDR3 nucleotide sequence: TGTGCCAGCAGTGAATGGAATTCGGGGGATCAGCCCCAGCATTTT. Translated: CASSEWNSGDQPQHF.

The V call is TRBV6-1, the J call TRBJ1-2, with a weak D call TRBD1 (6 bases). Germline loops: CDR1 MNHNS, CDR2 SASEGT. Trimming took 6 bases from V and 3 from J, leaving 14 bases between them. The CDR3 totals 14 residues. The CDR3: CASRSGAIDYGYTF. DNA for the CDR3: TGTGCCAGCAGGTCAGGGGCTATTGACTATGGCTACACCTTC.

V gene TRBV6-6 combines with J gene TRBJ2-5; 8 bases agree with TRBD1. V lost 2 bases, J lost 3 bases, and 5 bases stayed unmatched. CDR1 is MNHNY, CDR2 SVGAGI, per germline (reference sequence). CDR3 length: 15 amino acids. The CDR3 nucleotides are TGTGCCAGCAGTTACGCGGGACAGGATAAAGAGACCCAGTACTTC. This gives the protein CASSYAGQDKETQYF.

V gene TRBV11-2 combines with J gene TRBJ2-1, with 9 bases identical to TRBD2. V lost 1 base to trimming and J lost 12 bases; unmatched junction nucleotides: 13. The CDR3 covers 16 residues. Germline assignment: CDR1 SGHAT and CDR2 FQNNGV. CDR3 loop: CASSLGPSGKVSGQFF. The DNA for the CDR3 is TGTGCCAGCAGCTTAGGGCCTAGCGGGAAGGTTAGTGGGCAGTTCTTC.